Listed here are 20 T cell receptor beta chains from one sample, sequenced in a study of human T cells and chemical hapten exposure (dated by TCRdb to the early 2020s). The sample's time point label, in plain terms: patch test 1, 2 weeks after DPC sensitization. The label giving this sample's treatment or condition can be read as: therapeutic diphenylcyclopropenone sensitization with weekly scalp DPC. The library was made by RACE. Instrument on record: NextSeq 500. The public sequencing data were trimmed at Q25 with fastp and processed into clonotypes with MiXCR by TCRdb, which kept only in-frame beta chains. Each entry merges the rows of one CDR3 protein and shows their most common DNA and genes. The sample table holds some 380,000 distinct CDR3 sequences, of which around 5% were seen once. The top ten constitute around 2.3% of the sample. The sample here was whole blood, taken in connection with sensitization to the hapten diphenylcyclopropenone (DPC). These receptors were obtained from a woman aged 45 to 65 with alopecia areata. Some clones in this sample may be carry-over from other donors' samples.

V usage is TRBV19 and J usage is TRBJ2-7, with 9 bases fitting TRBD2. CDR3 length: 15 residues. V was clipped by 1 base and J by 3 bases; unmatched bases: 4. Germline values: CDR1 LNHDA, CDR2 SQIVND (reference sequence). CDR3 residues: CASSIVVSGSYEQYF. For the CDR3, the DNA is TGTGCCAGTAGTATAGTGGTTAGCGGGAGCTACGAGCAGTACTTC.

This chain links TRBV4-3 with TRBJ2-3, with D maybe TRBD2 (7 bases). Germline V CDR1 and CDR2: LGHNA, YSLEER. V was clipped by 0 bases and J by 6 bases, with 16 bases between them. The CDR3 runs 16 residues. The CDR3 here is CASSQEGGGRRDTQYF. CDR3 DNA: TGCGCCAGCAGCCAAGAGGGGGGCGGGAGAAGGGATACGCAGTATTTT.

This clonotype was seen at least ten times. The CDR3 bases are TGCGCCAGCAGCCAAGAAACGGGGTCAGGCACTGAAGCTTTCTTT. Translation gives CASSQETGSGTEAFF. This sequence joins TRBV4-1 and TRBJ1-1; no clear D. The CDR3 loop spans 15 amino acids. Germline CDR1 MGHRA, CDR2 YSYEKL. V gave up 0 bases and J gave up 4 bases, with 12 bases separating them.

This clonotype appeared many times. The V gene is TRBV11-2, the J gene TRBJ2-5, with 10 bases aligning to TRBD1. Germline CDR1 is SGHAT and CDR2 is FQNNGV. The length of the CDR3 is 16 residues. With 6 bases clipped from V and 4 bases from J, the junction kept 11 bases outside the gene matches. CDR3: CASSHLGQGVGETQYF. The CDR3 coding sequence is TGTGCCAGCAGTCATCTCGGACAGGGGGTAGGAGAGACCCAGTACTTC.

In its sample, this clonotype was seen many times. The V and J genes are TRBV29-1 and TRBJ2-3, with D unclear. The CDR3 has 11 residues. V was pared by 4 bases and J by 2 bases, with 4 bases between. Germline V lookup: CDR1 SQVTM, CDR2 ANQGSEA. CDR3 in amino acids: CSVAVTDTQYF. CDR3 in DNA: TGCAGCGTTGCCGTCACAGATACGCAGTATTTT.

This clonotype was seen only a few times. The chain has TRBV20-1 and TRBJ2-1; D possibly corresponds to TRBD2 (7 bases). This CDR3 spans 13 amino acids. The V gene's germline CDR1 is DFQATT and CDR2 SNEGSKA (reference sequence). Here the CDR3 DNA reads TGCAGCGTTGGGAGGGGGGGTGACAATGAGCAGTTCTTC. Translating it yields CSVGRGGDNEQFF.

This clonotype was seen at least ten times. The chain carries TRBV20-1 and TRBJ2-3; 12 bases are shared with TRBD2. The ends lost 3 bases at V and 3 bases at J; junction bases unmatched: 4. The CDR3 has 15 residues. Looked up from germline, CDR1 is DFQATT and CDR2 is SNEGSKA (reference sequence). CDR3: CSASRGTSGTDTQYF. The CDR3 region has the DNA TGCAGTGCTAGTCGGGGGACTAGCGGGACAGATACGCAGTATTTT.

The chain employs TRBV6-1 and TRBJ1-5, with TRBD1 identical over 9 bases. Looked up from germline, CDR1 is MNHNS and CDR2 is SASEGT. The V gene end was trimmed by 3 bases and the J gene end by 7 bases; junction bases not matched to a gene: 7. The CDR3 spans 15 residues. DNA for the CDR3: TGTGCCAGCAGTGATGCACAGGGGGCTAGGCAGCCCCAGCATTTT. It encodes CASSDAQGARQPQHF.

In this sample, this clonotype turned up a few times. This rearrangement joins TRBV12-3 or TRBV12-4 to TRBJ2-4, with 7 bases aligning to TRBD1. Unmatched junction bases numbered 7, after V lost 6 bases and J lost 8 bases. CDR3 size: 13 residues. The CDR3 DNA reads as TGTGCCAGCAGCCCCCGACAGGGTTACATTCAGTACTTC. It codes for CASSPRQGYIQYF.

In this sample, this clonotype turned up many times. The V call is TRBV5-4, the J call TRBJ2-1; D is perhaps TRBD2 (7 bases). The V end was cut by 8 bases, the J end by 7 bases, with 16 bases between. This CDR3 contains 13 residues. Germline CDR1 SGHNT, CDR2 YYREEE (reference sequence). The CDR3 DNA is TGTGCCAGTGGGGGAGGGGGGCGGAATGAGCAGTTCTTC. Its translation is CASGGGGRNEQFF. Full variable domain (rest looked up from reference TRBV5-4 and TRBJ2-1): ETGVTQSPTHLIKTRGQQVTLRCSSQSGHNTVSWYQQALGQGPQFIFQYYREEENGRGNFPPRFSGLQFPNYSSELNVNALELDDSALYLCASGGGGRNEQFFGPGTRLTVL.

This clonotype was counted many times. The J gene is TRBJ2-7, the V gene TRBV20-1; tentative D call: TRBD1 (5 bases). Germline V gene data show CDR1 as DFQATT and CDR2 as SNEGSKA (reference sequence). The CDR3 runs 14 residues. V was cut by 6 bases and J by 2 bases, with 17 bases left in between. The CDR3, as DNA: TGCAGTGCATCCCGGCCAGGGCAGGCCTACGAGCAGTACTTC. It codes for CSASRPGQAYEQYF.

This chain links TRBV6-5 with TRBJ2-7; TRBD2 aligns across 8 bases. Per germline, CDR1 MNHEY and CDR2 SVGAGI. Trimming cost V 2 bases and J 7 bases; bases outside gene matches: 7. CDR3 length equals 14 residues. The CDR3 loop is CASSYASGSGEQYF. CDR3 bases: TGTGCCAGCAGTTACGCCAGCGGGAGTGGTGAGCAGTACTTC.

The table lists this clonotype with many counts. The chain carries TRBV10-3 and TRBJ2-2; D remains unclear. The V end lost 7 bases, the J end lost 6 bases, and 12 bases lay between the germline ends. CDR1 and CDR2 (germline): ENHRY, SYGVKD. This CDR3 is 13 amino acids long. For the CDR3, the DNA is TGTGCCATCATGAGGACCGTCCCCGGGGAGCTGTTTTTT. Translating gives CAIMRTVPGELFF.

This clonotype was detected ten times or more. The genes are TRBV12-3 or TRBV12-4 and TRBJ2-1, with TRBD2 identical over 12 bases. This CDR3 region has 15 residues. The V segment lost 1 base and the J segment 10 bases; nucleotides outside the gene matches: 5. The CDR3 bases are TGTGCCAGCAGTTTAGTGCTAGCGGGAGGGGAAGAGCAGTTCTTC. Its protein is CASSLVLAGGEEQFF.

This clonotype was recorded many times. The chain links TRBV7-8 to TRBJ1-6; 7 bases fit TRBD1. The ends lost 1 base at V and 17 bases at J; junction bases unmatched: 8. The CDR3 is 13 residues long. Germline V lookup: CDR1 SGHVS, CDR2 FQNEAQ. The CDR3 spells CASSLGGQAGFHF. CDR3 DNA sequence: TGTGCCAGCAGCTTAGGAGGACAGGCGGGCTTCCACTTT.

This chain uses TRBV28 with TRBJ1-5; D is undetermined. Trimming stripped 6 bases from V and 2 bases from J, with 20 bases between. CDR1 and CDR2 (germline): MDHEN, SYDVKM. The CDR3 is 17 amino acids. In nucleotides, the CDR3 is TGTGCCAGCAGCCTCCTAGCCGATTCATATGGCAATCAGCCCCAGCATTTT. Translating it yields CASSLLADSYGNQPQHF.

In its sample, this clonotype was seen a few times. This chain uses TRBV6-5 with TRBJ2-7, with TRBD1 as a possible D gene (6 bases). Per germline, CDR1 MNHEY and CDR2 SVGAGI. Trimming took off 6 bases at V and 2 bases at J, with 11 bases between the two ends. The CDR3 runs to 13 residues. CDR3 DNA sequence: TGTGCCAGCAGCTGGGACACTACCTACGAGCAGTACTTC. Its translation is CASSWDTTYEQYF.

The rearrangement uses TRBV29-1 and TRBJ1-1; no firm D call. V lost 4 bases and J lost 9, with 12 bases in between. This CDR3 region has 11 residues. The germline CDR1 and CDR2 sequences are SQVTM and ANQGSEA. CDR3 amino acids: CSVALGQKAFF. Here the CDR3 DNA reads TGCAGCGTTGCTTTAGGGCAAAAAGCTTTCTTT.

This clonotype was counted only a few times. This chain connects TRBV6-5 to TRBJ2-5; tentative D call: TRBD1 (5 bases). The length of the CDR3 is 14 residues. CDR1 MNHEY and CDR2 SVGAGI come from the germline V gene. V was shortened by 5 bases and J by 3 bases, with 13 bases between the two germline ends. CDR3 DNA sequence: TGTGCCAGCAGTACCGCAACAGGCGAAGAGACCCAGTACTTC. It is translated as CASSTATGEETQYF.

This clonotype was seen ten or more times. The chain carries TRBV29-1 and TRBJ1-4; no clear D. The CDR3 contains 17 residues. Trimming took off 4 bases at V and 1 base at J, with 19 bases between the two ends. Germline loops: CDR1 SQVTM, CDR2 ANQGSEA. CDR3 amino acids: CSVVSGATSRTNEKLFF. For the CDR3, the DNA is TGCAGCGTTGTCTCCGGCGCTACATCGCGAACTAATGAAAAACTGTTTTTT.